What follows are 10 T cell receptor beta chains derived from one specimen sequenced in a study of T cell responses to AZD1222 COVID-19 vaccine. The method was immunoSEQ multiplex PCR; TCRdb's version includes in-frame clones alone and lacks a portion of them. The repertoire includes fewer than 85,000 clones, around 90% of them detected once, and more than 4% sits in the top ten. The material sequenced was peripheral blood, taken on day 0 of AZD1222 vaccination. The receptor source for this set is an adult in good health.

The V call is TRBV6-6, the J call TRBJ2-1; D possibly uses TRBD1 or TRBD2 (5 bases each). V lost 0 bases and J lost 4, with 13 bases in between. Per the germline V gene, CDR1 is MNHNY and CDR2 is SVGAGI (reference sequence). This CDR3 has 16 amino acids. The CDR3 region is CASSYSYGTNYNEQFF. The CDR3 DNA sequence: TGTGCCAGCAGTTACTCGTACGGGACCAATTACAATGAGCAGTTCTTC.

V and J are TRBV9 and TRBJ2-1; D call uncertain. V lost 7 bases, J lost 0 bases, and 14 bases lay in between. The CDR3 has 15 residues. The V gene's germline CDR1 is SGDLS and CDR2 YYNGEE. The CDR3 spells CASATDGSSYNEQFF. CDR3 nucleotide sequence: TGTGCCAGCGCAACGGACGGCAGCTCCTACAATGAGCAGTTCTTC.

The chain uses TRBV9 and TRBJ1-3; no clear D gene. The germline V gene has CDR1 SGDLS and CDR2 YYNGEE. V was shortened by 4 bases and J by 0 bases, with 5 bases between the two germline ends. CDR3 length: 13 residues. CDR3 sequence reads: CASSPPSGNTIYF. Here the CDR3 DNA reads TGTGCCAGCAGCCCTCCCTCTGGAAACACCATATATTTT.

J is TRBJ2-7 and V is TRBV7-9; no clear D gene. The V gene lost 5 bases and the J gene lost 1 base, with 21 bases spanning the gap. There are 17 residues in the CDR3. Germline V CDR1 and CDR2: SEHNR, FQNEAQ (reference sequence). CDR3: CASSPSVGRRGSYEQYF. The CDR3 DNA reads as TGTGCCAGCAGCCCCTCGGTCGGTCGGCGCGGTTCCTACGAGCAGTACTTC.

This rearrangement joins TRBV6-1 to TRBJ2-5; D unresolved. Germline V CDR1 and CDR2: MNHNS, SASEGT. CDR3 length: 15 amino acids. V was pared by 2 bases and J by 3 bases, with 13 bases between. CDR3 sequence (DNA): TGTGCCAGCAGTGAATCCGTAGGTTTTGAAGAGACCCAGTACTTC. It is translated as CASSESVGFEETQYF.

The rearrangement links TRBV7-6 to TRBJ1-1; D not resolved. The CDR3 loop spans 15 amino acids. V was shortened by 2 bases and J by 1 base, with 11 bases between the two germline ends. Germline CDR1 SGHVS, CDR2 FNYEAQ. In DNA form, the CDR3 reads TGTGCCAGCAGCTTAAGGAAAAATTCGAACACTGAAGCTTTCTTT. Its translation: CASSLRKNSNTEAFF.

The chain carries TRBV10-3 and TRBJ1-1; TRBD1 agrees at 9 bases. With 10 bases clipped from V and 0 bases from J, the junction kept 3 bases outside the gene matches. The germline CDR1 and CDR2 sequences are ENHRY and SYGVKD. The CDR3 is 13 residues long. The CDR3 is CATRDRVNTEAFF. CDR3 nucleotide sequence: TGTGCCACACGGGACAGGGTGAACACTGAAGCTTTCTTT.

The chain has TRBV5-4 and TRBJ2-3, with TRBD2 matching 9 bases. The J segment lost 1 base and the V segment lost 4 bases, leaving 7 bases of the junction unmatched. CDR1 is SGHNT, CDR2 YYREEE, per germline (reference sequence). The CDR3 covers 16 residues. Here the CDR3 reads CASSPTSGRRTDTQYF. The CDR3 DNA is TGTGCCAGCAGCCCGACTAGCGGCCGACGCACAGATACGCAGTATTTT.

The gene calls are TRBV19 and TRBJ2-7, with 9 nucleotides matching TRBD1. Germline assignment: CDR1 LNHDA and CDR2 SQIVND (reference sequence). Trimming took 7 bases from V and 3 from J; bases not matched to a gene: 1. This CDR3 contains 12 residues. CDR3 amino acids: CASMDRGYEQYF. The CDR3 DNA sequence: TGTGCCAGTATGGACAGGGGCTACGAGCAGTACTTC.

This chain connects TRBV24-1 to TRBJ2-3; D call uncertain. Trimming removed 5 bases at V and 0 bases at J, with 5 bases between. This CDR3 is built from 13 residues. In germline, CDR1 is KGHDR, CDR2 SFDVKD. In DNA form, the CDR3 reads TGTGCCACCAGTGGGACCAGCACAGATACGCAGTATTTT. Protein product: CATSGTSTDTQYF.